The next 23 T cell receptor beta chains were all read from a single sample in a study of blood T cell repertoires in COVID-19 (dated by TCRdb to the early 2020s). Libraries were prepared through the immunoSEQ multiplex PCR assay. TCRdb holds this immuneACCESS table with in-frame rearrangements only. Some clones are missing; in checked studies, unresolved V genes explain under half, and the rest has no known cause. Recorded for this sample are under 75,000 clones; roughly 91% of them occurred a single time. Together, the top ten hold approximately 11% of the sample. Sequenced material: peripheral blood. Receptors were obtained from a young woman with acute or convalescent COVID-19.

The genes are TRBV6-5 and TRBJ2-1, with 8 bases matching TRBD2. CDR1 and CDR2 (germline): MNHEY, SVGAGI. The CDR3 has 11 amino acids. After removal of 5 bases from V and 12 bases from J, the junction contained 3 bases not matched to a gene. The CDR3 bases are TGTGCCAGCAGTAAGACTAGCGCGCAGTTCTTC. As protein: CASSKTSAQFF.

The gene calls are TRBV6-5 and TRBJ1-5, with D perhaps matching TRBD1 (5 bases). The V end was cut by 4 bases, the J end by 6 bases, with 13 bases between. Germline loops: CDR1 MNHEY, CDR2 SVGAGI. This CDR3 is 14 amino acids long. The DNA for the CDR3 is TGTGCCAGCAGTTCCCAGGGATTGGGTCAGCCCCAGCATTTT. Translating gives CASSSQGLGQPQHF.

In nucleotides, the CDR3 is TGTGCCACCACCTTCGGGGGGATGCGAGAGACCCAGTACTTC. It translates to CATTFGGMRETQYF. This rearrangement joins TRBV2 to TRBJ2-5; TRBD2 aligns across 7 bases. The trim removed 10 bases at V and 4 bases at J, leaving 12 bases unmatched. Germline V gives CDR1 SNHLY, CDR2 FYNNEI. The CDR3 length is 14 residues. Looking up the rest from reference TRBV2 and TRBJ2-5 gives the full variable domain: EPEVTQTPSHQVTQMGQEVILRCVPISNHLYFYWYRQILGQKVEFLVSFYNNEISEKSEIFDDQFSVERPDGSNFTLKIRSTKLEDSAMYFCATTFGGMRETQYFGPGTRLLVL.

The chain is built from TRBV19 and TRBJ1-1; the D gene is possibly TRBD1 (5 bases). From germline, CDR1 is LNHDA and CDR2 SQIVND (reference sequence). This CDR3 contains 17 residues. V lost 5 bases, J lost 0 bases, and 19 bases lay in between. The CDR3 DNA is TGTGCCAGTAGTTCAGGGAGGAACCCTTTGATGAACACTGAAGCTTTCTTT. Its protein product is CASSSGRNPLMNTEAFF. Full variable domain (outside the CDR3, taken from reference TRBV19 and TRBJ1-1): DGGITQSPKYLFRKEGQNVTLSCEQNLNHDAMYWYRQDPGQGLRLIYYSQIVNDFQKGDIAEGYSVSREKKESFPLTVTSAQKNPTAFYLCASSSGRNPLMNTEAFFGQGTRLTVV.

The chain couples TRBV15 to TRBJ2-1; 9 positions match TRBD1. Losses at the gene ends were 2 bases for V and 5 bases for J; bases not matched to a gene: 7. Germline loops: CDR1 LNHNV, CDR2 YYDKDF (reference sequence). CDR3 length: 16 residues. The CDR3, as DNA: TGTGCCACCAGCAGACTCCCCGGGACAGGGAACAATGAGCAGTTCTTC. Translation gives CATSRLPGTGNNEQFF.

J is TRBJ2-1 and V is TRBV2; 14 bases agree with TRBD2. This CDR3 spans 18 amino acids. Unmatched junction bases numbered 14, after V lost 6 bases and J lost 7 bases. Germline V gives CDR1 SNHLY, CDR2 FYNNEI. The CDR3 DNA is TGTGCCAGCAGCTCCAGCGACCCGACTAGCGGGAGGGTAAATGAGCAGTTCTTC. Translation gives CASSSSDPTSGRVNEQFF.

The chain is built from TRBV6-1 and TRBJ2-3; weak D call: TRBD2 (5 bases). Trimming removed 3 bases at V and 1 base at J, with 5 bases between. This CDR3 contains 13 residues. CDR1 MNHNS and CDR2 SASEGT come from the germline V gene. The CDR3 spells CASSDGGTDTQYF. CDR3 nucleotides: TGTGCCAGCAGTGACGGGGGCACAGATACGCAGTATTTT.

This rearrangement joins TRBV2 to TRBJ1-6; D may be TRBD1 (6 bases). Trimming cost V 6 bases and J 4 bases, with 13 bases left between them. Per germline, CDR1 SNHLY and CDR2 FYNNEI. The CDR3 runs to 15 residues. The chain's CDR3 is CASRGASAYNSPLHF. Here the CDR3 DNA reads TGTGCCAGCAGGGGGGCGAGTGCGTATAATTCACCCCTCCACTTT. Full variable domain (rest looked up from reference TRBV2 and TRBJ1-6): EPEVTQTPSHQVTQMGQEVILRCVPISNHLYFYWYRQILGQKVEFLVSFYNNEISEKSEIFDDQFSVERPDGSNFTLKIRSTKLEDSAMYFCASRGASAYNSPLHFGNGTRLTVT.

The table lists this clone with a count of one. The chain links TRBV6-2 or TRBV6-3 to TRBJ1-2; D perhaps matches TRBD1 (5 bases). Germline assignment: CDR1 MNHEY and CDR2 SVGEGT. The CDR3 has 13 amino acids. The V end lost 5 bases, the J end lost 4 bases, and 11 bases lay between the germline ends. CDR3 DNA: TGTGCCAGCAGTAAAATCGACAGCTATGGCTACACCTTC. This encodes CASSKIDSYGYTF.

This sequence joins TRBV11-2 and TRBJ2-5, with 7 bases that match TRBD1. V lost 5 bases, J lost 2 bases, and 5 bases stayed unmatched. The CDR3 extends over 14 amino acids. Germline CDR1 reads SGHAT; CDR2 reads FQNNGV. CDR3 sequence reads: CASSPRRGQETQYF. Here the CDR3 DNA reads TGTGCCAGCAGCCCCCGCAGGGGGCAAGAGACCCAGTACTTC.

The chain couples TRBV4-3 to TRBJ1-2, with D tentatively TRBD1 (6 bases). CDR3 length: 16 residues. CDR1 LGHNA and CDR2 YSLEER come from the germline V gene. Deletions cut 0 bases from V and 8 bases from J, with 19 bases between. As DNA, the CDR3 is TGCGCCAGCAGCCAAGAGTCACAGGGTGGCCCTTGGGGCTACACCTTC. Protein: CASSQESQGGPWGYTF.

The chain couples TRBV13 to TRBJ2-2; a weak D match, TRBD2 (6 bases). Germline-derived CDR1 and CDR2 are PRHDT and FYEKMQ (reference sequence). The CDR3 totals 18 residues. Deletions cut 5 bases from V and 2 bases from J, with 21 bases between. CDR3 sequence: CASSVSPLGSDNTGELFF. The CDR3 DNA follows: TGTGCCAGCAGCGTTTCCCCCCTCGGGAGCGATAACACCGGGGAGCTGTTTTTT.

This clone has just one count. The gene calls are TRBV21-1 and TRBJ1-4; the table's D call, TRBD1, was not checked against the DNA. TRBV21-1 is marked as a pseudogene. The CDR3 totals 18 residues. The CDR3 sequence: CASSTKKNLDRTNEKLFF. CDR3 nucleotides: TGTGCCAGCAGCACAAAAAAAAACCTGGACAGAACTAATGAAAAACTGTTTTTT.

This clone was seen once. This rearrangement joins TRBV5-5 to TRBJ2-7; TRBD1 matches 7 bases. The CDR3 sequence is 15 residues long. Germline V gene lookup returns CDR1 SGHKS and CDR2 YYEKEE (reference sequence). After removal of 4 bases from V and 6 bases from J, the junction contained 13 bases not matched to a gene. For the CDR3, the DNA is TGTGCCAGCAGCCCTATGAGGGGGCCTACGAGCGAGCAGTACTTC. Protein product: CASSPMRGPTSEQYF.

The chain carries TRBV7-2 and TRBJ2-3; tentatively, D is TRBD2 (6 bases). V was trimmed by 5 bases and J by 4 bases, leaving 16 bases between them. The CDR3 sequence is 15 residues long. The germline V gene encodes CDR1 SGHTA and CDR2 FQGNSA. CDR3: CASSPRGTQADTQYF. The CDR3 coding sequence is TGTGCCAGCAGCCCCCGCGGGACTCAGGCAGATACGCAGTATTTT.

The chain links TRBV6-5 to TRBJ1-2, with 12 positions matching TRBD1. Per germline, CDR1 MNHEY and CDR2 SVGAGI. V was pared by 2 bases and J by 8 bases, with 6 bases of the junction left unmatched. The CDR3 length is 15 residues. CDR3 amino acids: CASSYRGQGARGYTF. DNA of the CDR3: TGTGCCAGCAGTTACCGGGGACAGGGGGCGCGGGGCTACACCTTC.

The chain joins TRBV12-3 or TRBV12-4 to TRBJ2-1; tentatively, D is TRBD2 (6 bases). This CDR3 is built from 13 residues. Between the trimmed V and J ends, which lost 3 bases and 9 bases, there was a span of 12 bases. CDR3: CASSFGLAAEQFF. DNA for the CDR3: TGTGCCAGCAGTTTTGGTTTAGCGGCTGAGCAGTTCTTC.

CDR3 sequence reads: CAISGDRRNQPQHF. The CDR3, as DNA: TGTGCCATCAGTGGTGACAGGAGAAATCAGCCCCAGCATTTT. This chain joins TRBV10-3 and TRBJ1-5; a weak D match, TRBD1 (6 bases). Trimming removed 4 bases at V and 4 bases at J, with 11 bases between. The CDR3 length is 14 residues. Germline V gene sequence: CDR1 ENHRY, CDR2 SYGVKD.

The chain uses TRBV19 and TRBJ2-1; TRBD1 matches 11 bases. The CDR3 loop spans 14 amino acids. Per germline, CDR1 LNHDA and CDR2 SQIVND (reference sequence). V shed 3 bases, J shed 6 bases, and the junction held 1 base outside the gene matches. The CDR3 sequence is CASSMGQGVNEQFF. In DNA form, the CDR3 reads TGTGCCAGTAGTATGGGACAGGGGGTCAATGAGCAGTTCTTC.

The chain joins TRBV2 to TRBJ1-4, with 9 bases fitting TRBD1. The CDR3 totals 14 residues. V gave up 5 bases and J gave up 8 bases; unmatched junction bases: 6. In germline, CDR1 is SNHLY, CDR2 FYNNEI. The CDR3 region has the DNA TGTGCCAGCAGTCCGGACAGGGGACAAGAAAAACTGTTTTTT. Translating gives CASSPDRGQEKLFF.

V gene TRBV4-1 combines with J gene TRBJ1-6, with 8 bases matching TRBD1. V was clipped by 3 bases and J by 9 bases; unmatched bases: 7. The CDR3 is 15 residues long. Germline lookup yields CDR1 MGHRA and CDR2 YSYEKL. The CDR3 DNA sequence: TGCGCCAGCAGCCACCCGGACAGGGAGGGTTCACCCCTCCACTTT. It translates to CASSHPDREGSPLHF.

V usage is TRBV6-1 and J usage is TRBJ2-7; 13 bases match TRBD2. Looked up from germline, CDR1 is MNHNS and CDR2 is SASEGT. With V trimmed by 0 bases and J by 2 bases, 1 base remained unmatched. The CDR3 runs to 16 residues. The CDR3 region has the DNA TGTGCCAGCAGTGAAGCAACTAGCGGGGGGGCCTACGAGCAGTACTTC. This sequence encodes CASSEATSGGAYEQYF.

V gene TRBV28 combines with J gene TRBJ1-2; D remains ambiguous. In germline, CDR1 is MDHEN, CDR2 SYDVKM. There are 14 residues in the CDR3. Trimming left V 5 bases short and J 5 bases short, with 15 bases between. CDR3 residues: CASSPREGSYGYTF. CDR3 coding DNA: TGTGCCAGCAGTCCCCGGGAGGGCAGTTATGGCTACACCTTC.